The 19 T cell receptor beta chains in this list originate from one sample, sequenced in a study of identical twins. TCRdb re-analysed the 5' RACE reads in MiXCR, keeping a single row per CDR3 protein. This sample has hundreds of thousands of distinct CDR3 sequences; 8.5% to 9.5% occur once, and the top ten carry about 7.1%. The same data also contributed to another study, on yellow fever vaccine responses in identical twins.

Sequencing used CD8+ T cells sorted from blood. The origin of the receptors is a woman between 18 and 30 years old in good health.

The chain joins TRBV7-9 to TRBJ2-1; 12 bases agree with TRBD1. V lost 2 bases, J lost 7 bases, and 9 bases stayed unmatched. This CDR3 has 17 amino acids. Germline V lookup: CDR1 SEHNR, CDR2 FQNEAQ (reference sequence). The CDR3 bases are TGTGCCAGCAGCTTAATTCCCGGGACAGGGGGCTTGAATGAGCAGTTCTTC. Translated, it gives CASSLIPGTGGLNEQFF.

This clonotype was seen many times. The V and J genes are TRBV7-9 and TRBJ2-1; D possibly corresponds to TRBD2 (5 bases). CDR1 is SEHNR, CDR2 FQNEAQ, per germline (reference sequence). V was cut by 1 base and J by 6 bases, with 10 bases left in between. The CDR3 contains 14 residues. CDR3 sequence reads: CASSLGPGINEQFF. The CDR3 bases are TGTGCCAGCAGCTTAGGTCCGGGGATCAATGAGCAGTTCTTC. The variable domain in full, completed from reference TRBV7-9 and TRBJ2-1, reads DTGVSQNPRHKITKRGQNVTFRCDPISEHNRLYWYRQTLGQGPEFLTYFQNEAQLEKSRLLSDRFSAERPKGSFSTLEIQRTEQGDSAMYLCASSLGPGINEQFFGPGTRLTVL.

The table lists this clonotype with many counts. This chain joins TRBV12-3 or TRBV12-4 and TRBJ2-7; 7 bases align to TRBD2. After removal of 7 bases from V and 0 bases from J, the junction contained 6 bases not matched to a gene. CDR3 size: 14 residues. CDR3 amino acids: CASNSGGLSYEQYF. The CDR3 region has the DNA TGTGCCAGCAACTCGGGGGGACTCTCCTACGAGCAGTACTTC.

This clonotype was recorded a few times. Here the CDR3 DNA reads TGTGCCAGCAGTGGTTTAGGACCGAACACCGGGGAGCTGTTTTTT. This encodes CASSGLGPNTGELFF. This sequence joins TRBV6-2 or TRBV6-3 and TRBJ2-2; D is undetermined. The germline CDR1 and CDR2 sequences are MNHEY and SVGEGT. CDR3 length equals 15 residues. V was clipped by 5 bases and J by 0 bases, with 10 bases between them.

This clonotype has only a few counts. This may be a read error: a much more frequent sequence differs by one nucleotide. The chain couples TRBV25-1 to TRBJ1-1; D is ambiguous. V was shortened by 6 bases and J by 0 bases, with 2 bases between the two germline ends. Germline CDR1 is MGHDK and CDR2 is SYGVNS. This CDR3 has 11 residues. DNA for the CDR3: TGTGCCAGCAGGTTGAACACTGAAGCTTTCTTT. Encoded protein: CASRLNTEAFF.

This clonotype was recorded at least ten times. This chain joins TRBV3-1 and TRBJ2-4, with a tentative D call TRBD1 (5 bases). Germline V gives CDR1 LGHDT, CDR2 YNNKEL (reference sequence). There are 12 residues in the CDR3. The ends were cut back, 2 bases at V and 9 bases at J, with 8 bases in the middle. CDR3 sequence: CASSQRGGIQYF. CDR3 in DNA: TGTGCCAGCAGCCAAAGGGGTGGCATTCAGTACTTC.

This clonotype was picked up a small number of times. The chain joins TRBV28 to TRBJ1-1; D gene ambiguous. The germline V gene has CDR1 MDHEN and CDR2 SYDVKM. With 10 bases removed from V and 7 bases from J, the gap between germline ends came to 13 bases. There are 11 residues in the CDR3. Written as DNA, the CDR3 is TGTGCCATCTCAGCCTTTGATGAAGCTTTCTTT. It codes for CAISAFDEAFF. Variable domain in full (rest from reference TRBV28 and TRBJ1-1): DVKVTQSSRYLVKRTGEKVFLECVQDMDHENMFWYRQDPGLGLRLIYFSYDVKMKEKGDIPEGYSVSREKKERFSLILESASTNQTSMYLCAISAFDEAFFGQGTRLTVV.

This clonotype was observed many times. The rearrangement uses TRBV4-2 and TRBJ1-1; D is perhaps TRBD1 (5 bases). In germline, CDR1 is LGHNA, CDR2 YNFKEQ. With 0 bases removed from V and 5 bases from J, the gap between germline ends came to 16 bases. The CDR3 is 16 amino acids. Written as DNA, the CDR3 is TGTGCCAGCAGCCAAGATATCGGGCAGGGAGGGACTGAAGCTTTCTTT. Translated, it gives CASSQDIGQGGTEAFF.

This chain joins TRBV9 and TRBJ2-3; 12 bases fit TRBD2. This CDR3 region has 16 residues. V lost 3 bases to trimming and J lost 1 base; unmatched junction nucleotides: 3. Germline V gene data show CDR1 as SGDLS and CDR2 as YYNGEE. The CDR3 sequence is CASSAGLAGRTDTQYF. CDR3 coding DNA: TGTGCCAGCAGCGCCGGACTAGCGGGACGCACAGATACGCAGTATTTT.

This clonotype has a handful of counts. The chain's CDR3 is CASSVGVAGGPEDTQYF. The CDR3 nucleotides are TGTGCCAGCAGCGTAGGCGTGGCGGGAGGGCCTGAGGATACGCAGTATTTT. This chain connects TRBV9 to TRBJ2-3; 9 bases fit TRBD2. CDR3 length: 17 amino acids. The J segment lost 6 bases and the V segment lost 0 bases, leaving 11 bases of the junction unmatched. Per germline, CDR1 SGDLS and CDR2 YYNGEE.

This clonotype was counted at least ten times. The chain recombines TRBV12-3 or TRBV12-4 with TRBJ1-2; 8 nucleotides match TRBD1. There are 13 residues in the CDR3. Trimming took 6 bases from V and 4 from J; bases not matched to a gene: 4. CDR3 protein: CASSHTGGYGYTF. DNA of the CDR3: TGTGCCAGCAGCCATACAGGGGGCTATGGCTACACCTTC.

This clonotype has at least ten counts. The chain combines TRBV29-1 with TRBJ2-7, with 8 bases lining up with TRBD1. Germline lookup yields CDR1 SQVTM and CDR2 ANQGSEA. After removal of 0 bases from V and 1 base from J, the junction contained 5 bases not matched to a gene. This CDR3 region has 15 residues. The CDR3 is CSVEDKDRESYEQYF. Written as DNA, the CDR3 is TGCAGCGTTGAAGATAAGGACAGGGAATCCTACGAGCAGTACTTC.

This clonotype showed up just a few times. The CDR3 reads CASSLELAPSYEQYF. The DNA for the CDR3 is TGTGCCAGCAGCTTAGAACTAGCGCCCTCCTACGAGCAGTACTTC. This chain uses TRBV7-2 with TRBJ2-7; 7 positions match TRBD2. J gave up 0 bases and V 1 base, and 3 bases lay outside the gene matches. The germline CDR1 and CDR2 sequences are SGHTA and FQGNSA. This CDR3 contains 15 residues.

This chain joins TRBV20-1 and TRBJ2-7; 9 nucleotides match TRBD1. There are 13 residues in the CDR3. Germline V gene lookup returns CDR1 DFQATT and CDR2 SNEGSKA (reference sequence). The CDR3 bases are TGCAGGGCGGGGACAGGGTTTATGGACGAGCAGTACTTC. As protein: CRAGTGFMDEQYF.

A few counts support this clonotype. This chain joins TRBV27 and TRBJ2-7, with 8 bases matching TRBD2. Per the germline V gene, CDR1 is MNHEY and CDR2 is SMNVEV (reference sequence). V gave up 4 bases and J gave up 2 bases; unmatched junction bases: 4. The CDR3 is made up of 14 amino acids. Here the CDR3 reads CASSSREGPYEQYF. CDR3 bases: TGTGCCAGCAGTTCACGGGAGGGACCCTACGAGCAGTACTTC.

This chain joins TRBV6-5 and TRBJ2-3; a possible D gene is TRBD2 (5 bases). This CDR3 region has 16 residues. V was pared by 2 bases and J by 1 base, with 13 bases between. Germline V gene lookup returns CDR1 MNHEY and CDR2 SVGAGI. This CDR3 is CASSYPGTRGTDTQYF. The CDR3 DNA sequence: TGTGCCAGCAGTTACCCTGGAACTAGAGGCACAGATACGCAGTATTTT.

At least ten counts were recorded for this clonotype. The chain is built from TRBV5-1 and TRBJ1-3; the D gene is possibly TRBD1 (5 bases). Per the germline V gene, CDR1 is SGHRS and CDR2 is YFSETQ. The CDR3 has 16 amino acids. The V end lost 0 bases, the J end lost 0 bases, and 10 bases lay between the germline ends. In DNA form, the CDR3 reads TGCGCCAGCAGCTTGGACAGGACTGGCTCTGGAAACACCATATATTTT. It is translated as CASSLDRTGSGNTIYF.

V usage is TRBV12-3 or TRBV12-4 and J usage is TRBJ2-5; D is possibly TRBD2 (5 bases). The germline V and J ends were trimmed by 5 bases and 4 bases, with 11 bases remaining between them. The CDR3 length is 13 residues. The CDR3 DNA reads TGTGCCAGCAGTCCTGGGAGAGTAGAGACCCAGTACTTC. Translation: CASSPGRVETQYF.

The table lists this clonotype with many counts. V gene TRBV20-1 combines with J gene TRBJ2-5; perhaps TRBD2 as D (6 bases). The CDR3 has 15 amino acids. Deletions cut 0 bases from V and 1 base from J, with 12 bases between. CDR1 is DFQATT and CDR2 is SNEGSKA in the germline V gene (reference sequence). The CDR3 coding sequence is TGCAGTGCTAGAGATATAAGCGGGCTCCAAGAGACCCAGTACTTC. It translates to CSARDISGLQETQYF.